A single sample gave rise to the 9 T cell receptor beta chains below, sequenced in a study of blood T cell repertoires in COVID-19. Data came from immunoSEQ multiplex PCR; TCRdb stores just in-frame clones and leaves some out. The repertoire includes over 90,000 clones, around 85% of them detected once, and 4.4% sits in the top ten. The sample comprised peripheral blood. These receptors came from a man aged 60 to 69 with acute or convalescent COVID-19.

This clone was counted between two and nine times. This sequence joins TRBV6-5 and TRBJ2-7, with 12 bases fitting TRBD2. There are 15 residues in the CDR3. Germline trimming cut 6 bases from V and 2 bases from J; bases unmatched to any gene: 5. Germline values: CDR1 MNHEY, CDR2 SVGAGI. This chain's CDR3 is CASSPTSGGPYEQYF. In DNA, the CDR3 is TGTGCCAGCAGCCCGACTAGCGGGGGACCCTACGAGCAGTACTTC.

J is TRBJ1-5 and V is TRBV11-2; D is undetermined. This CDR3 comprises 13 residues. Per germline, CDR1 SGHAT and CDR2 FQNNGV. V gave up 1 base and J gave up 2 bases, with 3 bases separating them. In DNA form, the CDR3 reads TGTGCCAGCAGCTTAGTAGGCAATCAGCCCCAGCATTTT. Protein sequence: CASSLVGNQPQHF.

The V gene is TRBV5-5, the J gene TRBJ2-3; TRBD2 matches 11 bases. The CDR3 has 15 residues. The V segment lost 0 bases and the J segment 5 bases; nucleotides outside the gene matches: 2. From germline, CDR1 is SGHKS and CDR2 YYEKEE (reference sequence). In DNA, the CDR3 is TGTGCCAGCAGCTTGGGGGGACTAGCGGTAGATACGCAGTATTTT. Amino acids: CASSLGGLAVDTQYF.

The J gene is TRBJ2-3, the V gene TRBV7-2; D might be TRBD2 (5 bases). Germline CDR1 and CDR2: SGHTA and FQGNSA. Trimming removed 5 bases from V and 0 bases from J, with 12 bases in between. The CDR3 sequence is 15 residues long. The CDR3: CASSPEGASTDTQYF. As DNA, the CDR3 is TGTGCCAGCAGCCCCGAGGGAGCTAGCACAGATACGCAGTATTTT.

V and J are TRBV15 and TRBJ1-5; D possibly corresponds to TRBD1 (5 bases). CDR3 length equals 16 residues. The V end lost 1 base, the J end lost 2 bases, and 12 bases lay between the germline ends. The germline gives CDR1 LNHNV, CDR2 YYDKDF (reference sequence). CDR3 bases: TGTGCCACCAGCAGAGCCCTGACAGCCGGCAATCAGCCCCAGCATTTT. Translating gives CATSRALTAGNQPQHF.

V and J are TRBV5-1 and TRBJ2-3; D call uncertain. Trimming removed 4 bases at V and 0 bases at J, with 15 bases between. The CDR3 totals 16 residues. Germline CDR1 SGHRS, CDR2 YFSETQ. The CDR3 DNA sequence: TGCGCCAGCAGCCTTTACCTAGAGCCCAGCACAGATACGCAGTATTTT. Translated: CASSLYLEPSTDTQYF.

This chain uses TRBV10-1 with TRBJ2-5; D might be TRBD2 (5 bases). V was trimmed by 2 bases and J by 11 bases, leaving 18 bases between them. CDR1 and CDR2 from the germline V gene are WNHNN and SYGVQD (reference sequence). CDR3 size: 14 residues. DNA for the CDR3: TGCGCCAGCAGTGAGGAGGGATCAGGAGGCCGACAGTACTTC. It translates to CASSEEGSGGRQYF.

The V gene is TRBV5-4, the J gene TRBJ1-4; 7 nucleotides agree with TRBD1. From germline, CDR1 is SGHNT and CDR2 YYREEE (reference sequence). V was clipped by 5 bases and J by 6 bases; unmatched bases: 7. The CDR3 spans 14 residues. CDR3 DNA sequence: TGTGCCAGCAGATCGGGACAGCGGGATGAAAAACTGTTTTTT. This translates into CASRSGQRDEKLFF.

This clone was observed a handful of times. The rearrangement joins TRBV12-3 or TRBV12-4 to TRBJ1-2, with D possibly matching TRBD1 (5 bases). CDR3 length: 12 residues. Trimming removed 7 bases at V and 3 bases at J, with 9 bases between. The CDR3 sequence: CASTGTHYGYTF. The CDR3 nucleotides read TGTGCCAGCACCGGGACTCACTATGGCTACACCTTC.